The present entry profiles one TCR beta chain with its context. Its antigen is not known. This entry is derived from a study of regulatory and conventional T cells in RAG deficiency. The study, taken as a whole, reports: Omenn CD25-high CD127-low cells may be activated cells, not true Tregs. In Omenn syndrome, Treg and Tconv repertoires overlapped >75%.

The V end lost 6 bases, the J end lost 6 bases, and 15 bases lay between the germline ends. Germline lookup yields CDR1 MNHNS and CDR2 SASEGT. The CDR3 totals 14 residues. Genomic DNA came from blood conventional CD4+ T cells gated CD25-low CD127-high. Assay: immunoSEQ multiplex PCR; the TCRdb copy retains only in-frame clones and omits some. The sample consists of about 29,000 clones, nearly 95% of them appearing once. Another study also made use of these data, one on regulatory T cells. That work contributes: The PCR used 52 TRBV and 13 TRBJ primers.

The sample consisted of CD25- CD4+ T cells sorted from blood. This chain uses TRBV6-1 with TRBJ1-5, with D hard to call. The source is a human donor in good health. The CDR3 is CASSHPGWSQPQHF. CDR3 in DNA: TGTGCCAGCAGCCACCCTGGATGGAGTCAGCCCCAGCATTTT.